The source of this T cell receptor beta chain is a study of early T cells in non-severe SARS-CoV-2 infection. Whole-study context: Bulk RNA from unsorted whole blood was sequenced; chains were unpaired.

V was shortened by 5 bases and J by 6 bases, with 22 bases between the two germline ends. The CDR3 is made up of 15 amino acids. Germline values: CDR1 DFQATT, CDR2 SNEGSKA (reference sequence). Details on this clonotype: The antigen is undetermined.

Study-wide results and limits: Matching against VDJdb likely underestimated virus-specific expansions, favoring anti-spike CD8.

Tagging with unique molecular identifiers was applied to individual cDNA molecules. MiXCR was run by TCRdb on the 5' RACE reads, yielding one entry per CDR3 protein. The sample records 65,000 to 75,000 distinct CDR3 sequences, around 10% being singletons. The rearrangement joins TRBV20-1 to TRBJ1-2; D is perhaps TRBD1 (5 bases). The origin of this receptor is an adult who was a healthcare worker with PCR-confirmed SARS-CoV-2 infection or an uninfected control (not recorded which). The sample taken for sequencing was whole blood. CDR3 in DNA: TGCAGTGCTGCCCCTTTTGGAGGGGCAATAGATGGCTACACCTTC. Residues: CSAAPFGGAIDGYTF.